This TCR beta chain comes out of a study of T-cell reconstitution after alpha-beta-depleted transplantation in children. Points from the study as a whole: By about two months after transplant, alpha-beta T cells reportedly arose from several hundred graft clones that had expanded. T-cell counts and diversity were attributed mostly to newly produced T cells one year after transplant. The origin of high day-60 TCRbeta diversity in some patients lay in surviving recipient T cells and thymic progenitors.

As it was prepared, the TCRbeta library received unique molecular identifiers. In TCRdb, the PCR reads were re-called with MiXCR into one record per CDR3 protein. This table holds about a million distinct CDR3 sequences, less than 30% found once. A remark on this clonotype: The antigen remains unidentified.

V dropped 0 bases and J dropped 8 bases, with 13 bases sitting between them. Germline values: CDR1 MNHNS, CDR2 SASEGT. The CDR3 consists of 14 residues. The TCR sequence derives from a boy under two years old who had a stem cell transplant for SCID, so the T cells may come from the graft donor. Sequencing used PBMCs, mostly from graft donor cells, obtained 360 days after TCRalphabeta/CD19-depleted stem cell transplant. The V gene is TRBV6-1, the J gene TRBJ1-1; D is unresolved. The CDR3 bases are TGTGCCAGCAGTGAAGCACATCTGAGGGCAGAAGCTTTCTTT. It encodes CASSEAHLRAEAFF.